This T cell receptor beta chain was documented in a study of identical twins. Losses at the gene ends were 5 bases for V and 0 bases for J; bases not matched to a gene: 8. The CDR3 totals 17 residues. Germline-derived CDR1 and CDR2 are LGHDT and YNNKEL (reference sequence). From the 5' RACE reads, TCRdb called clonotypes with MiXCR, one entry per CDR3 protein. The repertoire holds around 550,000 distinct CDR3 sequences, with nearly 15% as singletons. These data also featured in a second study, about yellow fever vaccine responses in identical twins.

This chain joins TRBV3-1 and TRBJ2-1; 9 bases match TRBD1. Sequencing input: CD4+ T cells sorted from blood. The receptor comes from a woman between 18 and 29 years old in good health. The CDR3 here is CASSKPSGQGSYNEQFF. Written as DNA, the CDR3 is TGTGCCAGCAGCAAACCGTCGGGACAGGGCTCCTACAATGAGCAGTTCTTC.